This paragraph reports one TCR beta chain. Its specificity is unknown. The study drew all its donors from Caucasian adults living in Nashville, Tennessee. Both subsets, CD45RA+ naive and CD45RA-negative memory, were split from the CD4+ cells. The CDR3 has 15 residues. V trimming: 3 bases; J trimming: 4 bases; junction bases outside the gene matches: 7. Germline CDR1 and CDR2: SGHRS and YFSETQ. This record comes from a study of shared clonotypes between healthy human individuals. Deep-level running was used for the assay. Assay: immunoSEQ multiplex PCR; the TCRdb copy retains only in-frame clones and omits some. The profile covers approximately 180,000 clones, with just under 95% appearing a single time and about 0.067% taken by the ten largest. Study outcomes and limitations: Clonotype sharing among donors likely depends on sequencing depth.

This receptor was taken from a woman between 25 and 40 years old in good health. The material sequenced was naive CD4+ T cells sorted from blood. Subset reported: CD45RA+ positively selected. V usage is TRBV5-1 and J usage is TRBJ2-1, with TRBD2 identical over 7 bases. In DNA, the CDR3 is TGCGCCAGCAGCTCTTTAGCGGGCCGATACAATGAGCAGTTCTTC. As protein: CASSSLAGRYNEQFF.